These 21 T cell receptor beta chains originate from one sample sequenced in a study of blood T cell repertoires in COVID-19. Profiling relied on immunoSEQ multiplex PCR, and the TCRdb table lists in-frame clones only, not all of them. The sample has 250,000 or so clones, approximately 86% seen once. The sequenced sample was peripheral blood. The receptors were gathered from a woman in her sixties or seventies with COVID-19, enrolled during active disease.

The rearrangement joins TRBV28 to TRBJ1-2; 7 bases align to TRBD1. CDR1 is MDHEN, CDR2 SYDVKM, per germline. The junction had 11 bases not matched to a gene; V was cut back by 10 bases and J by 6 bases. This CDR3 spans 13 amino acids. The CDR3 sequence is CATPTQGGHGYTF. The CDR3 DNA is TGTGCCACCCCGACTCAGGGGGGTCATGGCTACACCTTC.

CDR3 sequence reads: CASSSPGREGQYF. The CDR3 DNA is TGTGCCAGCAGTTCCCCGGGGAGGGAGGGGCAGTACTTC. This chain connects TRBV28 to TRBJ2-7, with 7 bases aligning to TRBD2. Germline CDR1 MDHEN, CDR2 SYDVKM. Trimming at V came to 4 bases and at J to 9 bases, leaving 9 bases not matched to a gene. The CDR3 runs to 13 residues.

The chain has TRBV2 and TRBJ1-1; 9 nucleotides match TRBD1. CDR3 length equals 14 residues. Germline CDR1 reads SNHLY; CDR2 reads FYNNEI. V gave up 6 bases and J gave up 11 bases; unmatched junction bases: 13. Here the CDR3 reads CASSLGQGVVWAFF. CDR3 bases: TGTGCCAGCAGCTTGGGACAGGGCGTGGTATGGGCTTTCTTT.

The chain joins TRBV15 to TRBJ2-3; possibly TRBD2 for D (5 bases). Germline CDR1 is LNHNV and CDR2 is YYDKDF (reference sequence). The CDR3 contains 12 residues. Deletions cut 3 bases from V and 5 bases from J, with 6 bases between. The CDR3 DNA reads TGTGCCACCAGCAGGGGGAGAGATACGCAGTATTTT. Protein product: CATSRGRDTQYF.

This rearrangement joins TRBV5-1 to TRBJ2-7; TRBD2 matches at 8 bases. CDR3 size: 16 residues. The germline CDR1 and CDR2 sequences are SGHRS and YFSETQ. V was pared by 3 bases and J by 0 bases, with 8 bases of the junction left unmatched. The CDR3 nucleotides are TGCGCCAGCAGCTCCGGGGGGCTAGCGGGCTCCTACGAGCAGTACTTC. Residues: CASSSGGLAGSYEQYF.

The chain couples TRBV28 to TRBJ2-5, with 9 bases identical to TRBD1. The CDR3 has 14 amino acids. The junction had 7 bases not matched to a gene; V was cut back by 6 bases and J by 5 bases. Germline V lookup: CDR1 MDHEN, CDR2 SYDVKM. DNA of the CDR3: TGTGCCAGCAGGGAACAGGGGGCGAGGGAGACCCAGTACTTC. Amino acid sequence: CASREQGARETQYF.

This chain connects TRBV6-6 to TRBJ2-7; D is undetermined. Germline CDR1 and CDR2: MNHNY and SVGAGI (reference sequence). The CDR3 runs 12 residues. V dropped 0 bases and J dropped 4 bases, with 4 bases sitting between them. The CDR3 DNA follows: TGTGCCAGCAGTTACTCGCGGTACGAGCAGTACTTC. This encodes CASSYSRYEQYF.

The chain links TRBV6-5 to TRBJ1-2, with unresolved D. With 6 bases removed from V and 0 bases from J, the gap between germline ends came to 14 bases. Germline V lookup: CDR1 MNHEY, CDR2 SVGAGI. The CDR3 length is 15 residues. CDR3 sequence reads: CASSPNGLANYGYTF. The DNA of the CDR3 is TGTGCCAGCAGCCCCAATGGACTGGCTAACTATGGCTACACCTTC.

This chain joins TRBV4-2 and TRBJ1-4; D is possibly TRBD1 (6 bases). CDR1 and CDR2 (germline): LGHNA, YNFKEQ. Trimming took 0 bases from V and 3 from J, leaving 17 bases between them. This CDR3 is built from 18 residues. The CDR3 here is CASSQDPRGGPSNEKLFF. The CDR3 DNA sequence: TGTGCCAGCAGCCAAGATCCCCGGGGGGGGCCTTCTAATGAAAAACTGTTTTTT.

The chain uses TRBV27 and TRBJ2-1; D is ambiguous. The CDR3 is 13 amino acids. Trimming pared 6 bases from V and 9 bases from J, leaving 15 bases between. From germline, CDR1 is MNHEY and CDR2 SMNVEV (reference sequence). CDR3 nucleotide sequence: TGTGCCAGCAGCACGTCGTCCGTCGGTGAGCAGTTCTTC. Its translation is CASSTSSVGEQFF.

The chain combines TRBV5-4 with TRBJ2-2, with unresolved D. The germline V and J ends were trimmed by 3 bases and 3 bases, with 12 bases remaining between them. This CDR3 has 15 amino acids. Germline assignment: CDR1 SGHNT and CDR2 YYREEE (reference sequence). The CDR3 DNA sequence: TGTGCCAGCAGCTCACGAATGGGCGACACCGGGGAGCTGTTTTTT. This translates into CASSSRMGDTGELFF.

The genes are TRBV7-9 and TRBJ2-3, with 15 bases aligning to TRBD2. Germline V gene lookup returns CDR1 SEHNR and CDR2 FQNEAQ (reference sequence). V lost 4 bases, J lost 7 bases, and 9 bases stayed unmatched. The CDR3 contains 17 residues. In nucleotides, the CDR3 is TGTGCCAGCAGCTCCGGCACGGGGACTAGCGGGAGGTATACGCAGTATTTT. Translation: CASSSGTGTSGRYTQYF.

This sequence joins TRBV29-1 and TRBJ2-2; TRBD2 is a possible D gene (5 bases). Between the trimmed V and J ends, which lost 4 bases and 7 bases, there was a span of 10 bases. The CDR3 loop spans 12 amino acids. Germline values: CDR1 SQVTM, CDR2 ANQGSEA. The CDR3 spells CSVGRGDGELFF. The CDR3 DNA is TGCAGCGTTGGACGGGGAGACGGGGAGCTGTTTTTT.

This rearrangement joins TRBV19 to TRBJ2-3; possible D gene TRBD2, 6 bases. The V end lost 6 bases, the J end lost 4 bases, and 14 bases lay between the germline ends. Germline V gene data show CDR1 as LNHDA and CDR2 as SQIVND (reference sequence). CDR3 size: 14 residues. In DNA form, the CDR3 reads TGTGCCAGTAGCCTGGGAGGATCGGCAGATACGCAGTATTTT. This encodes CASSLGGSADTQYF.

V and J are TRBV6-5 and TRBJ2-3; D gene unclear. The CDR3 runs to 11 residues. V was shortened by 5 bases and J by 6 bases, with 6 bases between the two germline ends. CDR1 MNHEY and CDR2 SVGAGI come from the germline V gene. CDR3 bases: TGTGCCAGCAGTCTCAGGGATACGCAGTATTTT. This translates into CASSLRDTQYF.

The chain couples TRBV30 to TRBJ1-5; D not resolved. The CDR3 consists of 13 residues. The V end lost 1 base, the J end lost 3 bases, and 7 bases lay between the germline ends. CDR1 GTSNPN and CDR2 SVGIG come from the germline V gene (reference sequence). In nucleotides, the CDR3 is TGTGCCTGGAGTGGAGGTTACAATCAGCCCCAGCATTTT. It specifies CAWSGGYNQPQHF.

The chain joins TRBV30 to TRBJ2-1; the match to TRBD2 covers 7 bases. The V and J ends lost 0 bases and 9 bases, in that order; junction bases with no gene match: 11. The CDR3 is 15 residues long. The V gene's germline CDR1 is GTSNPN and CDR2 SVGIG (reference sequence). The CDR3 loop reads CAWSVLGEGAVEQFF. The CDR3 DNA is TGTGCCTGGAGTGTACTTGGGGAGGGTGCGGTTGAGCAGTTCTTC.

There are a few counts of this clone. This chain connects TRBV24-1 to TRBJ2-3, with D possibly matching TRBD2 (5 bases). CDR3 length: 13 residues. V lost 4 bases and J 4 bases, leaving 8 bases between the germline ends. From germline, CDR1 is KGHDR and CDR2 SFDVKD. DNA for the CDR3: TGTGCCACCAGTGACCGGGGTCCAGATACGCAGTATTTT. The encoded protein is CATSDRGPDTQYF.

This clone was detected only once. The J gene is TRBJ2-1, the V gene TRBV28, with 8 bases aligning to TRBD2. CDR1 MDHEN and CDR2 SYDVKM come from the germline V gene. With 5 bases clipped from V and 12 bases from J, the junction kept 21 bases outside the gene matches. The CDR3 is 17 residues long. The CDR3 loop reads CASSATAGGLTVGVQFF. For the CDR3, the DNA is TGTGCCAGCAGTGCCACCGCGGGAGGACTGACCGTTGGTGTGCAGTTCTTC.

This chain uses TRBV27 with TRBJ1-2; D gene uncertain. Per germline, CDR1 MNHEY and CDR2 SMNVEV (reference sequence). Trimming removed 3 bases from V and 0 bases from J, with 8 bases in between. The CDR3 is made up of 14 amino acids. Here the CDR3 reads CASSLFPSNYGYTF. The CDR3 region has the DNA TGTGCCAGCAGTTTGTTTCCGTCTAACTATGGCTACACCTTC.

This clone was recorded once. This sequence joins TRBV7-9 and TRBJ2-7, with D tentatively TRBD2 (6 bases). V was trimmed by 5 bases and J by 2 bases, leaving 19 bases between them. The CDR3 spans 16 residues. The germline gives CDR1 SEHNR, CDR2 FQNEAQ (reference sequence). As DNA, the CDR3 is TGTGCCAGCAGCCGGGGAGGAGGGGAGTTTACCTACGAGCAGTACTTC. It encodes CASSRGGGEFTYEQYF. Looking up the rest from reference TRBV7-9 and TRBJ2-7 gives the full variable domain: DTGVSQNPRHKITKRGQNVTFRCDPISEHNRLYWYRQTLGQGPEFLTYFQNEAQLEKSRLLSDRFSAERPKGSFSTLEIQRTEQGDSAMYLCASSRGGGEFTYEQYFGPGTRLTVT.